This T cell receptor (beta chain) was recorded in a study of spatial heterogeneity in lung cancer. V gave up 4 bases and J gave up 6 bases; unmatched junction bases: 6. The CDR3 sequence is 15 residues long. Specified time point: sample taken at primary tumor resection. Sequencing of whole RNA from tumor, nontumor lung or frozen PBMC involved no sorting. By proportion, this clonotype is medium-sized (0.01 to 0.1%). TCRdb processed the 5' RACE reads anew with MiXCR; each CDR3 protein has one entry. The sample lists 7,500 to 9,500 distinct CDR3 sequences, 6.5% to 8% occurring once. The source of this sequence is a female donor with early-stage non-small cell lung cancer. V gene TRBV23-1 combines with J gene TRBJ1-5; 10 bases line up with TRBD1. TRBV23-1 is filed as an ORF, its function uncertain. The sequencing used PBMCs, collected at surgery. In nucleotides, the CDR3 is TGCGCCAGCAGTCTCCCGGGACAGGGGACTCAGCCCCAGCATTTT. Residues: CASSLPGQGTQPQHF.